The 31 T cell receptor beta chains in this list originate from one sample, sequenced in a study of long-term antiretroviral therapy in people with HIV. Version v3.0 of the immunoSEQ assay ran at survey level. The repertoire was sequenced with immunoSEQ multiplex PCR; TCRdb's copy has only in-frame clones and lacks some. The data contain 20,000 to 25,000 clones, roughly 82% of them singletons. The sample here was unsorted PBMCs, taken 0.3 years after starting antiretroviral therapy. The source of these receptors is a man aged 50-60 years with HIV.

The chain uses TRBV10-1 and TRBJ2-7, with D possibly matching TRBD2 (5 bases). The V end was cut by 3 bases, the J end by 3 bases, with 12 bases between. The CDR3 runs to 14 residues. Germline V CDR1 and CDR2: WNHNN, SYGVQD (reference sequence). This CDR3 reads CASSDRREYYEQYF. The CDR3 coding sequence is TGCGCCAGCAGTGATCGACGGGAATACTACGAGCAGTACTTC.

This rearrangement joins TRBV6-5 to TRBJ1-4; the D is unclear. CDR1 is MNHEY and CDR2 is SVGAGI in the germline V gene. CDR3 size: 13 residues. V dropped 5 bases and J dropped 8 bases, with 12 bases sitting between them. The CDR3 DNA is TGTGCCAGCAGTAAGGCGGAGATGGAAAAACTGTTTTTT. It is translated as CASSKAEMEKLFF.

This rearrangement joins TRBV6-5 to TRBJ2-7, with D possibly called TRBD1 or TRBD2 (5 bases each). Trimming removed 4 bases from V and 3 bases from J, with 13 bases in between. The CDR3 covers 14 residues. Germline-derived CDR1 and CDR2 are MNHEY and SVGAGI. This CDR3 reads CASSSRDGDYEQYF. As DNA, the CDR3 is TGTGCCAGCAGTTCCCGGGACGGAGACTACGAGCAGTACTTC.

The chain has TRBV5-1 and TRBJ2-5, with D possibly called TRBD1 or TRBD2 (5 bases each). V lost 0 bases, J lost 9 bases, and 18 bases lay in between. The CDR3 consists of 15 residues. Looked up from germline, CDR1 is SGHRS and CDR2 is YFSETQ. CDR3 loop: CASSLDPRDQLPQYF. CDR3 nucleotides: TGCGCCAGCAGCTTGGATCCTCGGGACCAACTGCCCCAGTACTTC.

Concerning this clone: The junction departs from the called germline gene at one end, perhaps through a read error. The J gene is TRBJ1-4, the V gene TRBV6-5; 7 bases align to TRBD1. This CDR3 is built from 13 residues. Per the germline V gene, CDR1 is MNHEY and CDR2 is SVGAGI. The CDR3 DNA follows: TGTGCCAGCAGTTACTCCGGAATCCCCGGGACAGATTTT. This sequence encodes CASSYSGIPGTDF.

The gene calls are TRBV6-1 and TRBJ2-7, with a tentative D call TRBD1 (6 bases). The CDR3 has 15 residues. The V gene lost 3 bases and the J gene lost 8 bases, with 20 bases spanning the gap. Germline CDR1 reads MNHNS; CDR2 reads SASEGT. CDR3 bases: TGTGCCAGCAGTGACGACTTCCGACAGGAAGAAAAGCAGTACTTC. Translation gives CASSDDFRQEEKQYF.

Details on this clone: One junction end does not reproduce the germline sequence, and a read error may be involved. V gene TRBV7-2 combines with J gene TRBJ1-1; D is undetermined. Germline CDR1 reads SGHTA; CDR2 reads FQGNSA. This CDR3 is 15 amino acids long. This CDR3 is CASSLSGGVNAEAFF. The CDR3 DNA reads as TGTGCCAGCAGCTTATCGGGTGGGGTGAACGCTGAAGCTTTCTTT.

This sequence joins TRBV7-2 and TRBJ2-7; D is perhaps TRBD1 or TRBD2 (5 bases each). V was cut by 0 bases and J by 4 bases, with 16 bases left in between. The germline gives CDR1 SGHTA, CDR2 FQGNSA. The CDR3 spans 16 residues. The CDR3 is CASSLATILDSYEQYF. Here the CDR3 DNA reads TGTGCCAGCAGCTTAGCGACTATACTAGACAGTTACGAGCAGTACTTC.

The sample holds a few counts of this clone. The genes are TRBV19 and TRBJ1-5; 8 bases fit TRBD1. The germline CDR1 and CDR2 sequences are LNHDA and SQIVND (reference sequence). V shed 3 bases and J 3 bases; nucleotides not matched to a gene: 13. This CDR3 is built from 18 residues. In DNA form, the CDR3 reads TGTGCCAGTAGTATGGGGACAGGCCCAATTACCCACAATCAGCCCCAGCATTTT. Residues: CASSMGTGPITHNQPQHF.

The rearrangement uses TRBV15 and TRBJ1-6; D is perhaps TRBD1 (5 bases). The CDR3 spans 16 residues. Germline CDR1 and CDR2: LNHNV and YYDKDF (reference sequence). Trimming stripped 1 base from V and 5 bases from J, with 12 bases between. CDR3 DNA sequence: TGTGCCACCAGCAGAGGGTGGGACGAGGATAATTCACCCCTCCACTTT. Amino acids: CATSRGWDEDNSPLHF.

V gene TRBV2 combines with J gene TRBJ2-7; D remains unclear. This CDR3 is 15 amino acids long. The V end was cut by 1 base, the J end by 2 bases, with 12 bases between. CDR1 and CDR2 from the germline V gene are SNHLY and FYNNEI. CDR3 nucleotides: TGTGCCAGCAGTGAAGGGAAGCACTCCGCCTACGAGCAGTACTTC. Translation gives CASSEGKHSAYEQYF.

This rearrangement joins TRBV19 to TRBJ2-7, with D uncertain. Per germline, CDR1 LNHDA and CDR2 SQIVND (reference sequence). V was trimmed by 6 bases and J by 0 bases, leaving 15 bases between them. This CDR3 is built from 15 residues. CDR3 amino acids: CASRTRSHNSYEQYF. The CDR3 bases are TGTGCCAGTAGGACCCGGAGTCATAACTCCTACGAGCAGTACTTC.

J is TRBJ1-1 and V is TRBV19; no definite D call. V was trimmed by 9 bases and J by 8 bases, leaving 16 bases between them. Germline CDR1 LNHDA, CDR2 SQIVND (reference sequence). The CDR3 has 12 residues. The CDR3 DNA is TGTGCCAGCAGTGCGGGGTCGGCGGAAGCTTTCTTT. Protein sequence: CASSAGSAEAFF.

On this clone: Mismatch with germline at one junction end may stem from a read error. The chain combines TRBV7-7 with TRBJ2-1; 7 nucleotides line up with TRBD2. CDR1 SSHAT and CDR2 FNYEAQ come from the germline V gene (reference sequence). The CDR3 totals 15 residues. CDR3 DNA: TGTGCTAGCAGCCCGGCTAGCGGTATTTACAATGAGCAGTTCTTC. This translates into CASSPASGIYNEQFF.

This chain connects TRBV7-9 to TRBJ1-1, with D tentatively TRBD1 (5 bases). Germline V gene lookup returns CDR1 SEHNR and CDR2 FQNEAQ (reference sequence). The CDR3 consists of 16 residues. V lost 3 bases, J lost 0 bases, and 14 bases lay in between. The CDR3, as DNA: TGTGCCAGCAGCTTCGACAGCCAGAGCATGAACACTGAAGCTTTCTTT. Protein sequence: CASSFDSQSMNTEAFF.

This chain links TRBV4-3 with TRBJ1-5; no reliable D call. Trimming took 3 bases from V and 7 from J, leaving 16 bases between them. The CDR3 consists of 15 residues. The germline V gene encodes CDR1 LGHNA and CDR2 YSLEER. CDR3 coding DNA: TGCGCCAGCAGCCAGTCGATAACCTCGGGACAGCCCCAGCATTTT. Amino acid sequence: CASSQSITSGQPQHF.

This clone was seen only once. The V gene is TRBV6-4, the J gene TRBJ2-2, with D perhaps given as TRBD1 or TRBD2 (6 bases each). The V end was cut by 2 bases, the J end by 3 bases, with 10 bases between. CDR3 length: 15 residues. Germline CDR1 reads MRHNA; CDR2 reads SNTAGT. DNA of the CDR3: TGTGCCAGCAGTGACGGTGGGGGGCACACCGGGGAGCTGTTTTTT. This translates into CASSDGGGHTGELFF.

By sample share, this clone is medium-sized. The chain recombines TRBV4-1 with TRBJ2-3, with 9 bases identical to TRBD1. The CDR3 covers 17 residues. J gave up 4 bases and V 0 bases, and 8 bases lay outside the gene matches. Germline lookup yields CDR1 MGHRA and CDR2 YSYEKL. CDR3 amino acids: CASSQEKGGQGPDTQYF. CDR3 nucleotides: TGCGCCAGCAGCCAAGAGAAGGGAGGACAGGGGCCAGATACGCAGTATTTT.

The CDR3 DNA is TGTGCCTGGAACGTGGGTAATTTGGGGCCCGAAGCTTTCTTT. Its translation is CAWNVGNLGPEAFF. J is TRBJ1-1 and V is TRBV30, with a weak D call TRBD1 (5 bases). Deletions cut 4 bases from V and 8 bases from J, with 20 bases between. Looked up from germline, CDR1 is GTSNPN and CDR2 is SVGIG (reference sequence). The CDR3 is 14 residues long.

This sequence joins TRBV27 and TRBJ2-1; maybe TRBD2 (5 bases). The V end lost 0 bases, the J end lost 5 bases, and 5 bases lay between the germline ends. The germline V gene has CDR1 MNHEY and CDR2 SMNVEV (reference sequence). The CDR3 totals 13 residues. As DNA, the CDR3 is TGTGCCAGCAGTTTATCCGGGGACAATGAGCAGTTCTTC. Protein product: CASSLSGDNEQFF.

The chain is built from TRBV9 and TRBJ2-7; D perhaps matches TRBD1 (6 bases). Germline V CDR1 and CDR2: SGDLS, YYNGEE. V lost 4 bases and J lost 4, with 15 bases in between. The CDR3 is 14 amino acids. The CDR3 sequence: CASSRTASLYEQYF. The CDR3 DNA reads as TGTGCCAGCAGCCGGACAGCTTCCTTGTACGAGCAGTACTTC.

V is TRBV4-1 and J is TRBJ2-7; 7 bases match TRBD1. V gave up 3 bases and J gave up 6 bases; unmatched junction bases: 14. The CDR3 runs to 16 residues. Per the germline V gene, CDR1 is MGHRA and CDR2 is YSYEKL. CDR3 amino acids: CASSHINRDSLFEQYF. The CDR3 DNA sequence: TGCGCCAGCAGCCACATTAACCGGGACAGCCTCTTCGAGCAGTACTTC.

J is TRBJ2-7 and V is TRBV6-5; 11 bases are a match to TRBD2. Germline lookup yields CDR1 MNHEY and CDR2 SVGAGI. The junction had 9 bases not matched to a gene; V was cut back by 6 bases and J by 5 bases. This CDR3 contains 15 residues. CDR3 nucleotide sequence: TGTGCCAGCAGATACCAACTAGCGGGAGCCCACGAGCAGTACTTC. This gives the protein CASRYQLAGAHEQYF.

This chain connects TRBV10-2 to TRBJ2-7; perhaps D is TRBD1 or TRBD2 (5 bases each). Germline assignment: CDR1 WSHSY and CDR2 SAAADI. Trimming took off 6 bases at V and 2 bases at J, with 14 bases between the two ends. The CDR3 length is 14 residues. The CDR3 sequence: CASRPTGATYEQYF. The CDR3 bases are TGCGCCAGCAGACCCACCGGGGCGACCTACGAGCAGTACTTC.

The genes are TRBV10-3 and TRBJ2-1, with TRBD2 identical over 7 bases. The CDR3 has 11 amino acids. Germline lookup yields CDR1 ENHRY and CDR2 SYGVKD. J was trimmed by 8 bases and V by 10 bases; bases with no gene match: 5. CDR3 bases: TGTGCCAGTGGGGGGGGTGATGAGCAGTTCTTC. Its translation: CASGGGDEQFF.

The chain combines TRBV11-1 with TRBJ1-1; D unclear. Per germline, CDR1 SGHAT and CDR2 FQDESV (reference sequence). Trimming stripped 5 bases from V and 1 base from J, with 11 bases between. This CDR3 is built from 14 residues. CDR3 in amino acids: CASSPTHGNTEAFF. The CDR3 DNA follows: TGTGCCAGCAGCCCGACACATGGGAACACTGAAGCTTTCTTT.

This clone was observed once. The chain recombines TRBV7-6 with TRBJ1-1, with a possible D match to TRBD1 (6 bases). The length of the CDR3 is 13 residues. Germline CDR1 reads SGHVS; CDR2 reads FNYEAQ. The V and J ends lost 5 bases and 3 bases respectively, with 10 bases between them. The CDR3 spells CASSPYRDTEAFF. The CDR3 nucleotides are TGTGCCAGCAGCCCATACAGGGACACTGAAGCTTTCTTT.

J is TRBJ2-7 and V is TRBV7-8; D possibly corresponds to TRBD1 (5 bases). The germline V gene encodes CDR1 SGHVS and CDR2 FQNEAQ. This CDR3 has 13 residues. Deletions cut 5 bases from V and 6 bases from J, with 14 bases between. This CDR3 is CASSLGDRGEQYF. The CDR3 DNA sequence: TGTGCCAGCAGCCTAGGGGATAGGGGCGAGCAGTACTTC.

This chain joins TRBV9 and TRBJ1-4; 8 bases line up with TRBD1. The V segment lost 1 base and the J segment 0 bases; nucleotides outside the gene matches: 11. The CDR3 totals 19 residues. Germline values: CDR1 SGDLS, CDR2 YYNGEE. As DNA, the CDR3 is TGTGCCAGCAGCGTATTCGGCAGGGGGCGACGAGCAACTAATGAAAAACTGTTTTTT. It is translated as CASSVFGRGRRATNEKLFF.

The J gene is TRBJ2-7, the V gene TRBV5-8, with TRBD1 as a possible D gene (6 bases). CDR3 length: 15 residues. Per the germline V gene, CDR1 is SGHTS and CDR2 is YDEGEE. V lost 2 bases and J lost 2, with 14 bases in between. The CDR3 DNA is TGTGCCAGCAGCTTCCGTTGGACAGCAACCTACGAGCAGTACTTC. Encoded protein: CASSFRWTATYEQYF.

This clone has just one count. This chain joins TRBV5-5 and TRBJ1-6; D ambiguous. The V and J ends lost 2 bases and 9 bases respectively, with 15 bases between them. CDR1 is SGHKS, CDR2 YYEKEE, per germline (reference sequence). CDR3 size: 15 residues. CDR3 sequence: CASSFLYGSGSPLHF. The CDR3 DNA reads TGTGCCAGCAGCTTTTTGTACGGGAGCGGTTCACCCCTCCACTTT.